Described below is a single TCR beta chain sequence and its context. These data come from a study of low-dose radiotherapy and immunotherapy resistance in tumors. Time point reported: after trial treatment. Described treatment: LDRT plus nivolumab, ipilimumab, low-dose cyclophosphamide and aspirin (RACIN trial). Priming of first-strand cDNA relied on TRAV- and TRBV-specific primers (covering alpha and beta chains). For amplifying TCRs, the PCR ran for around 20 cycles with Phusion, which was used together with a constant-region primer and the adapter on the V primers. MiXCR, run by TCRdb on the reads, gives a single entry per CDR3 protein. The sample consists of around 80,000 distinct CDR3 sequences, about a sixth of them appearing once. Germline CDR1 KGHSH, CDR2 LQKENI. Unmatched junction bases numbered 9, after V lost 3 bases and J lost 2 bases. The CDR3 length is 18 residues.

This specimen consisted of PBMCs, obtained after low-dose radiotherapy plus immunotherapy. The chain has TRBV18 and TRBJ2-6; 8 bases fit TRBD1. This TCR came from a male donor with prostate cancer. Here the CDR3 reads CASSPPGQVVTGANVLTF. In nucleotides, the CDR3 is TGTGCCAGCTCACCCCCGGGACAGGTTGTGACTGGGGCCAACGTCCTGACTTTC.